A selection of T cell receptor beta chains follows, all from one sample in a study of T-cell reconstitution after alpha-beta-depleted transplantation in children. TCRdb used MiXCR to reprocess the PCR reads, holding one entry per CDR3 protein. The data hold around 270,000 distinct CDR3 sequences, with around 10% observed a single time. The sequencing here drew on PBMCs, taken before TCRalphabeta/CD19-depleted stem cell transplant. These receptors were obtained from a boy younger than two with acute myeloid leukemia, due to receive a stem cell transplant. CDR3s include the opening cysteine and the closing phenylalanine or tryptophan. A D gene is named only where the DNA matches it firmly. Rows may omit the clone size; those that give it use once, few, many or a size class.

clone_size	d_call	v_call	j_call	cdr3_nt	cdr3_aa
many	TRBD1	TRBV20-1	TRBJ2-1	TGCAGTGCTAGTCCCTTGACAGGGGGCTACAATGAGCAGTTCTTC	CSASPLTGGYNEQFF
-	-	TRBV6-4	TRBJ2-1	TGTGCCAGCAGTCCCTCACAGGGCCTCTGGGAGCAGTTCTTC	CASSPSQGLWEQFF
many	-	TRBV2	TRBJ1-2	TGTGCCAGCACCAGACACTATGGCTACACCTTC	CASTRHYGYTF
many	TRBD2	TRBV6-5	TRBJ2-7	TGTGCCAGCAGTTACGACAGATTAAGGGCGGGAGCGGCTAGAGAGCAGTACTTC	CASSYDRLRAGAAREQYF
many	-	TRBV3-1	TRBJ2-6	TGTGCCAGCAGCCAACGCGGCTCTGGGGCCAACGTCCTGACTTTC	CASSQRGSGANVLTF
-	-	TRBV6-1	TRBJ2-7	TGTGCCAGCAGTCCACGGGCCCTCTACGAGCAGTACTTC	CASSPRALYEQYF
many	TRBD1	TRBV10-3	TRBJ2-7	TGTGCCATCAGTGAGCCAGGGGGCAGCTACGAGCAGTACTTC	CAISEPGGSYEQYF
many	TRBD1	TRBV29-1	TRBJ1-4	TGCAGCGTTGTTGGAGGGGGCGGTGAAAAACTGTTTTTT	CSVVGGGGEKLFF
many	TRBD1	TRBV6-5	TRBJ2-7	TGTGCCAGCAGTTTGAGGACAGGGAATATATACGAGCAGTACTTC	CASSLRTGNIYEQYF
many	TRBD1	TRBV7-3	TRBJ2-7	TGTGCCAGCAGCTTATTACAGGGGTACGAGCAGTACTTC	CASSLLQGYEQYF
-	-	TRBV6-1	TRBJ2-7	TGTGCCAGCAGTCCCCATGGGGACTACGAGCAGTACTTC	CASSPHGDYEQYF
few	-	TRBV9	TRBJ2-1	TGTGCCAGCAGCGTAGGGGCTAGTCCTAACAATGAGCAGTTCTTC	CASSVGASPNNEQFF
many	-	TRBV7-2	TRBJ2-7	TGTGCCAGCAGCTTAGGTGGCAGGACCCACGAGCAGTACTTC	CASSLGGRTHEQYF
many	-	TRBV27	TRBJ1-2	TGTGCCAGCAGTTTTCCCGGGAGTGGCTACACCTTC	CASSFPGSGYTF
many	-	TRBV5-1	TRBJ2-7	TGCGCCAGCAGCCTCGAGGCCAAAGTTTACGAGCAGTACTTC	CASSLEAKVYEQYF
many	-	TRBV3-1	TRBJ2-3	TGTGCCAGCAGCCGACTCCAACTGGCAGATACGCAGTATTTT	CASSRLQLADTQYF
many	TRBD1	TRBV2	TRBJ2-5	TGTGCCAGCAGAAGGGACAGAGGCCAAGAGACCCAGTACTTC	CASRRDRGQETQYF
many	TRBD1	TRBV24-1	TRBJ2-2	TGTGCCACGGGACAGGGGGCCACCGGGGAGCTGTTTTTT	CATGQGATGELFF
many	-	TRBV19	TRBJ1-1	TGTGCCAGCCAAGGGCAGAGAGGGGGGCAAGGGAACACTGAAGCTTTCTTT	CASQGQRGGQGNTEAFF
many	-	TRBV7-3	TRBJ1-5	TGTGCCAGCACCCCTCAATGTGAGCCCCAGCATTTT	CASTPQCEPQHF
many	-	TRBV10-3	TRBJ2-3	TGTGCCATCAGTGACTTGAGCACAGATACGCAGTATTTT	CAISDLSTDTQYF
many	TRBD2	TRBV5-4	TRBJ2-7	TGTGCCAGCAGCGCGGGACTAGCGGGAGACGAGCAGTACTTC	CASSAGLAGDEQYF
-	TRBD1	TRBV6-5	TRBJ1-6	TGTGCCAGCAGTTACTCGAGGGGGCATTCACCCCTCCACTTT	CASSYSRGHSPLHF
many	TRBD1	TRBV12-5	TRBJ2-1	TGTGCTAGTGGTTTGGGGGGACAGGGTGGAAATGAGCAGTTCTTC	CASGLGGQGGNEQFF
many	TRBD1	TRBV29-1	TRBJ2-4	TGCAGCGTCGACGCGACAGGGACCGACATTCAGTACTTC	CSVDATGTDIQYF
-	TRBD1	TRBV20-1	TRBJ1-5	TGCAGTGCTAGAGGGACAGGGGGTCGGCCCCAGCATTTT	CSARGTGGRPQHF
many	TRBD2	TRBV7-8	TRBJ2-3	TGTGCCAGCAGTCCTTGGCCCGGGACTAGCGGGGGAACAGATACGCAGTATTTT	CASSPWPGTSGGTDTQYF
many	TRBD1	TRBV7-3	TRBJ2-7	TGTGCCAGCAGCCGATCCGGGACAGGGGACAAGCAGTACTTC	CASSRSGTGDKQYF
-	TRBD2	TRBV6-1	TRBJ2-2	TGTGCCAGCAGTGGTTCGCGGGGGACTCACACCGGGGAGCTGTTTTTT	CASSGSRGTHTGELFF
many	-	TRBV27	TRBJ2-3	TGTGCCAGCAGACCTTTCGCGAGGGCGGGCACAGATACGCAGTATTTT	CASRPFARAGTDTQYF
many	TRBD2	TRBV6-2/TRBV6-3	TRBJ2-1	TGTGCCAGCAGTTACCGGTTTAAAGGACTAGCGGGAGGTAAATCGTCCTACAATGAGCAGTTCTTC	CASSYRFKGLAGGKSSYNEQFF
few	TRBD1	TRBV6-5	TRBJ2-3	TGTGCCAGCAGTTATGGACAGGGGGAGGGAGATACGCAGTATTTT	CASSYGQGEGDTQYF
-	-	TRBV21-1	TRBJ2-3	TGTGCCAGCAGCAAAGAGGACACCTACACCCCGGGCACAGATACGCAGTATTTT	CASSKEDTYTPGTDTQYF
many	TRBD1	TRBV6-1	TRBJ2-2	TGTGCCAGCAGCCGGGGACAGGCAACCTGGGAGCTGTTTTTT	CASSRGQATWELFF
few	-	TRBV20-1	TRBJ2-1	TGCAGTGCTAGGAGCGGCCATGAGCAGTTCTTC	CSARSGHEQFF
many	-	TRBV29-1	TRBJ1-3	TGCAGCGTTGGGCTCTCTGGAAACACCATATATTTT	CSVGLSGNTIYF
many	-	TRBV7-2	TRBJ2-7	TGTGCCAGCAGCTTAGGCCCAAGCGGAGGGGCGTACGAGCAGTACTTC	CASSLGPSGGAYEQYF
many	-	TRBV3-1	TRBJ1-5	TGTGCCAGCAGCCAATTTGAGGATCAGCCCCAGCATTTT	CASSQFEDQPQHF
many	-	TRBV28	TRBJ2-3	TGTGCCAGCAGCCGGGACCTGTTCGCAGATACGCAGTATTTT	CASSRDLFADTQYF
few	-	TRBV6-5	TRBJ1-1	TGTGCCAGCAGTTACGGACCCTTGAACACTGAAGCTTTCTTT	CASSYGPLNTEAFF
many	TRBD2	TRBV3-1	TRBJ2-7	TGTGCCAGCAGCCGACTAGCGGGGGGCTCCTACGAGCAGTACTTC	CASSRLAGGSYEQYF
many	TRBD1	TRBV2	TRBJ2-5	TGTGCCAGTTGTCTCCAACCGGGACAGCCTCAAGAGACCCAGTACTTC	CASCLQPGQPQETQYF
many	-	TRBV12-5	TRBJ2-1	TGTGCTAGTGGCCCGACCAATAAACGGAATGAGCAGTTCTTC	CASGPTNKRNEQFF
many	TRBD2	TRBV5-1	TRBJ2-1	TGCGCCAGCAGCCCGGGACTAGCGGGCAATGAGCAGTTCTTC	CASSPGLAGNEQFF
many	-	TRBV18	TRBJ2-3	TGTGCCAGCTCACCACGGCGCCAGGCCCTCACCCTCCGCACAGATACGCAGTATTTT	CASSPRRQALTLRTDTQYF
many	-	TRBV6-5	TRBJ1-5	TGTGCCAGCAGCTTCACAGGGAGCAATCAGCCCCAGCATTTT	CASSFTGSNQPQHF
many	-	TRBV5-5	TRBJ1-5	TGTGCCAGCAGCTTATTTACAGGGAGCAATCAGCCCCAGCATTTT	CASSLFTGSNQPQHF
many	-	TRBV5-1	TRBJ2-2	TGCGCCAGCAGCTTGGCGGTCACCGGGGAGCTGTTTTTT	CASSLAVTGELFF